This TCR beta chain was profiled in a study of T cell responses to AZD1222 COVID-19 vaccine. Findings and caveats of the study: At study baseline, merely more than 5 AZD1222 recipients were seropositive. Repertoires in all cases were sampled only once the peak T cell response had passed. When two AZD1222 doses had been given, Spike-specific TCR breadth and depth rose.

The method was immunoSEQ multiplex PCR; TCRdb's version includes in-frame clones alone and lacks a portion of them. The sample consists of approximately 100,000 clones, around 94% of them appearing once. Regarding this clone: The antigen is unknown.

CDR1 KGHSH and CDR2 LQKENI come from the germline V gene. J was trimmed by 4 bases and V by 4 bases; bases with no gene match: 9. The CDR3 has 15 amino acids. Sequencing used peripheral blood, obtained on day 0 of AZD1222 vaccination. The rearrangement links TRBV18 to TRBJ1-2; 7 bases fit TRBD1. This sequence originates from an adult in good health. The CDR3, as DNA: TGTGCCAGCTCACTAGCCCGGGACAGCGTCTATGGCTACACCTTC. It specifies CASSLARDSVYGYTF.